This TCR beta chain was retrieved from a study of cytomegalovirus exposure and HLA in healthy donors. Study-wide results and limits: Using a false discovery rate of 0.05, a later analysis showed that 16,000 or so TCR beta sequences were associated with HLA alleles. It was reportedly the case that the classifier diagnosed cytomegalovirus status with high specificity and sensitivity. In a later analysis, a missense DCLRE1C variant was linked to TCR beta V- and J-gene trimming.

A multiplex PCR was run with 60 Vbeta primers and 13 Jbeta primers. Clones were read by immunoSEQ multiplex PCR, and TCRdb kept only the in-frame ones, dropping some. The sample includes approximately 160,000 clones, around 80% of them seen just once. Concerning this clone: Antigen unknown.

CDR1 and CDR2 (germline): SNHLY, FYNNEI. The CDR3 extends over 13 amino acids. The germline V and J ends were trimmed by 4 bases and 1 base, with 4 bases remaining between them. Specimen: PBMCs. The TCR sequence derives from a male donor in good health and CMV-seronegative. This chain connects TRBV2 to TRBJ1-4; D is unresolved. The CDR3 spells CASSAGTNEKLFF. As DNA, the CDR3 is TGTGCCAGCAGTGCAGGAACTAATGAAAAACTGTTTTTT.